The entry that follows covers one TCR beta chain sequence. The method was immunoSEQ multiplex PCR; TCRdb's version includes in-frame clones alone and lacks a portion of them. The table lists approximately 150,000 clones, under 90% of them singletons, with about 3.5% in the top ten. V was pared by 5 bases and J by 5 bases, with 15 bases between. Germline CDR1 MNHEY, CDR2 SMNVEV (reference sequence). This CDR3 spans 15 amino acids. This record comes from a study of blood T cell repertoires in COVID-19. The chain is built from TRBV27 and TRBJ2-2; tentative D call: TRBD1 (6 bases). Sequenced material: peripheral blood. The receptor was isolated from a man between 65 and 85 years old who had recovered from COVID-19. This CDR3 reads CASSPGQRLTGELFF. The CDR3 DNA reads as TGTGCCAGCAGTCCCGGACAGAGATTAACCGGGGAGCTGTTTTTT.